Following are 22 T cell receptor beta chains from one sample sequenced in a study of cytomegalovirus exposure and HLA in healthy donors. Primers included in the PCR were 60 Vbeta and 13 Jbeta primers. Data came from immunoSEQ multiplex PCR; TCRdb stores just in-frame clones and leaves some out. The data hold over 95,000 clones, with under 85% observed a single time. Source material: PBMCs. These receptors originate from a man in his forties in good health and CMV-seropositive.

This clone was recorded a few times. The chain links TRBV19 to TRBJ1-5, with D possibly being TRBD1 (5 bases). The CDR3 has 17 amino acids. V lost 6 bases to trimming and J lost 5 bases, with 23 bases between them. Per germline, CDR1 LNHDA and CDR2 SQIVND (reference sequence). CDR3 in DNA: TGTGCCAGTAGCGAAAGCGAGCCAGGGTTTTGGGATCAGCCCCAGCATTTT. This codes for CASSESEPGFWDQPQHF.

This chain links TRBV11-2 with TRBJ1-2; 8 bases match TRBD1. Trimming took 4 bases from V and 8 from J; bases not matched to a gene: 6. Germline V gene lookup returns CDR1 SGHAT and CDR2 FQNNGV. The CDR3 spans 13 residues. The DNA of the CDR3 is TGTGCCAGCAGCTCGGGACAGGCGCTCGGCTACACCTTC. It specifies CASSSGQALGYTF.

The chain recombines TRBV6-5 with TRBJ2-5, with D possibly TRBD1 on 6 matching bases. CDR3 length equals 14 residues. Trimming left V 2 bases short and J 3 bases short, with 10 bases between. Looked up from germline, CDR1 is MNHEY and CDR2 is SVGAGI. The CDR3, as DNA: TGTGCCAGCAGTTACGACCCAGGGGAAGAGACCCAGTACTTC. This translates into CASSYDPGEETQYF.

The J gene is TRBJ1-1, the V gene TRBV20-1; D remains unclear. V lost 5 bases to trimming and J lost 3 bases, with 4 bases between them. Germline V CDR1 and CDR2: DFQATT, SNEGSKA (reference sequence). The CDR3 is made up of 10 amino acids. For the CDR3, the DNA is TGCAGTGCTTATTACACTGAAGCTTTCTTT. Protein: CSAYYTEAFF.

This chain links TRBV5-1 with TRBJ2-6; D might be TRBD1 (6 bases). The germline V gene has CDR1 SGHRS and CDR2 YFSETQ. CDR3 length: 16 residues. Trimming left V 8 bases short and J 4 bases short, with 19 bases between. The CDR3 protein is CASSPQGFFGANVLTF. In DNA, the CDR3 is TGCGCCAGTTCACCTCAGGGGTTCTTCGGGGCCAACGTCCTGACTTTC.

The J gene is TRBJ2-5, the V gene TRBV29-1; the D gene is possibly TRBD2 (5 bases). Between the trimmed V and J ends, which lost 5 bases and 5 bases, there was a span of 12 bases. There are 12 residues in the CDR3. CDR1 is SQVTM, CDR2 ANQGSEA, per germline. CDR3 coding DNA: TGCAGCGTTACCTTTGGGAGTGAGACCCAGTACTTC. Translating gives CSVTFGSETQYF.

Comments on this clone: The sample has other DNA sequences that encode this CDR3 too. The V call is TRBV25-1, the J call TRBJ2-3, with D unresolved. Germline CDR1 is MGHDK and CDR2 is SYGVNS. This CDR3 comprises 12 residues. The V end lost 5 bases, the J end lost 2 bases, and 5 bases lay between the germline ends. The CDR3 sequence: CASSPSTDTQYF. The CDR3 DNA follows: TGTGCCAGCAGTCCCTCCACAGATACGCAGTATTTT.

Only a few counts were recorded for this clone. The CDR3 coding sequence is TGCGCCAGCAGCTTGGCCTGGTCGAGCGGAACAACAGATACGCAGTATTTT. It specifies CASSLAWSSGTTDTQYF. The chain is built from TRBV5-1 and TRBJ2-3; the D gene is possibly TRBD2 (5 bases). The CDR3 length is 17 residues. V gave up 0 bases and J gave up 3 bases, with 17 bases separating them. Germline CDR1 reads SGHRS; CDR2 reads YFSETQ.

In its sample, this clone was seen a few times. The chain is built from TRBV7-9 and TRBJ1-6, with 7 bases aligning to TRBD1. V lost 6 bases, J lost 7 bases, and 6 bases stayed unmatched. This CDR3 spans 14 amino acids. Germline V gene data show CDR1 as SEHNR and CDR2 as FQNEAQ (reference sequence). Written as DNA, the CDR3 is TGTGCCAGCAGTCGGGACAGAATAAATTCACCCCTCCACTTT. It is translated as CASSRDRINSPLHF.

The chain carries TRBV5-4 and TRBJ2-5, with 7 bases identical to TRBD2. With 3 bases clipped from V and 3 bases from J, the junction kept 2 bases outside the gene matches. This CDR3 contains 13 residues. Germline loops: CDR1 SGHNT, CDR2 YYREEE (reference sequence). CDR3 sequence (DNA): TGTGCCAGCAGCTGGGACTATAAAGAGACCCAGTACTTC. It translates to CASSWDYKETQYF.

This clone was seen just once. V gene TRBV4-2 combines with J gene TRBJ2-7; 9 nucleotides agree with TRBD1. CDR1 LGHNA and CDR2 YNFKEQ come from the germline V gene. This CDR3 comprises 15 residues. V lost 3 bases, J lost 7 bases, and 10 bases stayed unmatched. The CDR3 region has the DNA TGTGCCAGCAGCCACGGGGACAGGGATTTTGTTGAGCAGTACTTC. Its translation: CASSHGDRDFVEQYF.

The genes are TRBV7-9 and TRBJ1-2; weak D call: TRBD1 (6 bases). Trimming removed 1 base from V and 8 bases from J, with 14 bases in between. CDR3 length: 14 residues. Germline V gene data show CDR1 as SEHNR and CDR2 as FQNEAQ (reference sequence). The CDR3 here is CASSLGRGRRGYTF. In DNA form, the CDR3 reads TGTGCCAGCAGCTTAGGGCGGGGGCGGAGAGGCTACACCTTC.

This clone was seen more than once but under ten times. One junction end disagrees with the germline gene, perhaps due to a read error. The V and J genes are TRBV7-9 and TRBJ1-4; unclear D gene. Germline loops: CDR1 SEHNR, CDR2 FQNEAQ (reference sequence). The CDR3 runs to 13 residues. The CDR3: CSSRLPGNEKLFF. The CDR3 DNA reads TGTTCCAGCAGGTTGCCGGGTAATGAAAAACTGTTTTTT.

This chain connects TRBV5-1 to TRBJ2-2; 12 bases align to TRBD2. Germline V gene data show CDR1 as SGHRS and CDR2 as YFSETQ. V was clipped by 1 base and J by 0 bases; unmatched bases: 10. This CDR3 is built from 20 residues. The CDR3 DNA reads as TGCGCCAGCAGCTTGCTCGGACTAGCGGGGATTCTCGCGAACACCGGGGAGCTGTTTTTT. Protein sequence: CASSLLGLAGILANTGELFF.

This rearrangement joins TRBV2 to TRBJ2-2; the D gene is possibly TRBD2 (5 bases). V was clipped by 2 bases and J by 2 bases, with 9 bases between them. The CDR3 runs 15 residues. The V gene's germline CDR1 is SNHLY and CDR2 FYNNEI. The CDR3 DNA follows: TGTGCCAGCAGTGAATTCGCGGGTAACACCGGGGAGCTGTTTTTT. Its translation: CASSEFAGNTGELFF.

This clone has a single count. The chain recombines TRBV5-8 with TRBJ1-5; TRBD1 aligns across 7 bases. This CDR3 is built from 15 residues. Germline assignment: CDR1 SGHTS and CDR2 YDEGEE. The V segment lost 4 bases and the J segment 0 bases; nucleotides outside the gene matches: 4. CDR3 DNA sequence: TGTGCCAGCAGCCCAGGGGGTTATAGCAATCAGCCCCAGCATTTT. Translation: CASSPGGYSNQPQHF.

The rearrangement joins TRBV9 to TRBJ1-1, with D possibly being TRBD1 (6 bases). CDR1 and CDR2 (germline): SGDLS, YYNGEE. The CDR3 spans 15 residues. Trimming cost V 3 bases and J 0 bases, with 12 bases left between them. CDR3 DNA sequence: TGTGCCAGCAGCGCCAAAGACAGGCTGAACACTGAAGCTTTCTTT. Its translation is CASSAKDRLNTEAFF.

The rearrangement uses TRBV6-4 and TRBJ2-1; TRBD1 agrees at 10 bases. The V gene's germline CDR1 is MRHNA and CDR2 SNTAGT. V lost 3 bases and J lost 1; bases outside the gene matches: 6. CDR3 size: 17 residues. The CDR3 protein is CASSEAPDRGSYNEQFF. In nucleotides, the CDR3 is TGTGCCAGCAGTGAGGCTCCGGACAGGGGGTCCTACAATGAGCAGTTCTTC.

The rearrangement links TRBV7-8 to TRBJ1-2; a possible D gene is TRBD1 (6 bases). Germline CDR1 reads SGHVS; CDR2 reads FQNEAQ. The CDR3 runs 14 residues. The V and J ends lost 0 bases and 5 bases respectively, with 10 bases between them. The CDR3 bases are TGTGCCAGCAGCTTAGCAGGGGGAGATTATGGCTACACCTTC. This codes for CASSLAGGDYGYTF. Variable domain in full (rest from reference TRBV7-8 and TRBJ1-2): GAGVSQSPRYKVAKRGQDVALRCDPISGHVSLFWYQQALGQGPEFLTYFQNEAQLDKSGLPSDRFFAERPEGSVSTLKIQRTQQEDSAVYLCASSLAGGDYGYTFGSGTRLTVV.

The rearrangement links TRBV28 to TRBJ1-6; D not certain. The CDR3 spans 12 residues. Trimming took 5 bases from V and 4 from J, leaving 3 bases between them. CDR1 and CDR2 (germline): MDHEN, SYDVKM. CDR3 coding DNA: TGTGCCAGCAGTCAGTATAATTCACCCCTCCACTTT. As protein: CASSQYNSPLHF.

The V gene is TRBV7-9, the J gene TRBJ1-3; D is perhaps TRBD1 (6 bases). From germline, CDR1 is SEHNR and CDR2 FQNEAQ (reference sequence). Trimming took off 2 bases at V and 4 bases at J, with 18 bases between the two ends. The CDR3 is 17 residues long. CDR3 region: CASSLIDRQAPGNTIYF. The CDR3, as DNA: TGTGCCAGCAGCTTAATTGACCGACAGGCCCCCGGAAACACCATATATTTT.

The rearrangement joins TRBV7-3 to TRBJ2-5; TRBD2 is a possible D gene (6 bases). Germline lookup yields CDR1 SGHTA and CDR2 FQGTGA. V shed 3 bases and J shed 5 bases, with 10 bases lying between them. The CDR3 totals 13 residues. The CDR3 DNA is TGTGCCAGCAGCTTCGGGGGTGGGGAGACCCAGTACTTC. Its translation is CASSFGGGETQYF.